The sequence of this TCR beta chain was determined in a study of response to subunit inactivated influenza vaccine. This clonotype was detected only a few times. MiXCR, run by TCRdb on the RT-PCR reads, gives a single entry per CDR3 protein. The sample consists of about 570,000 distinct CDR3 sequences, about 11% of them appearing once. The length of the CDR3 is 15 residues. Trimming left V 6 bases short and J 4 bases short, with 15 bases between. These data were also reused for a study on T cells expressing NK-cell markers. That paper adds: Making the TCR beta cDNA relied on 5'RACE template switching with UMIs. Investigators obtained TCR beta repertoires from sorted CD3+CD56+NKG2C+, CD3+CD56+NKG2C- and CD3+CD56-NKG2C+ T cells. NKG2C+ dominant clonotype frequencies in five or six donors were roughly 1.0-7.5% of CD8+ T cells. What remained unclear was the HCMV specificity of expanded NKG2C+ T cell clones.

The TCR sequence derives from a man in his fifties or sixties who received an inactivated influenza vaccine. The genes are TRBV12-3 or TRBV12-4 and TRBJ1-4; a possible D gene is TRBD1 (5 bases). Sequencing used PBMCs from blood, obtained on the day of vaccination. The CDR3 loop reads CASSQTGPSNEKLFF. CDR3 DNA: TGTGCCAGCAGCCAAACAGGACCTAGTAATGAAAAACTGTTTTTT.